These 29 T cell receptor beta chains came from one sample sequenced in a study of T cell responses to AZD1222 COVID-19 vaccine. The method was immunoSEQ multiplex PCR; TCRdb's version includes in-frame clones alone and lacks a portion of them. The table shows 100,000 to 150,000 clones, with about 88% occurring only once. The sample in question was peripheral blood, obtained on day 0 of AZD1222 vaccination. Receptors were obtained from an adult in good health.

This clone occurred a few times. This chain uses TRBV5-5 with TRBJ1-5, with 9 bases that match TRBD1. Per germline, CDR1 SGHKS and CDR2 YYEKEE (reference sequence). Trimming removed 2 bases from V and 4 bases from J; junction bases left unmatched: 4. The CDR3 sequence is 15 residues long. The CDR3 sequence is CASSFRDRENQPQHF. CDR3 nucleotide sequence: TGTGCCAGCAGCTTTCGGGACAGGGAAAATCAGCCCCAGCATTTT. Full variable domain (remainder filled in from reference TRBV5-5 and TRBJ1-5): DAGVTQSPTHLIKTRGQQVTLRCSPISGHKSVSWYQQVLGQGPQFIFQYYEKEERGRGNFPDRFSARQFPNYSSELNVNALLLGDSALYLCASSFRDRENQPQHFGDGTRLSIL.

This clone is a singleton in its sample. The chain recombines TRBV11-2 with TRBJ2-2; tentatively, D is TRBD1 (6 bases). Germline V gene data show CDR1 as SGHAT and CDR2 as FQNNGV. Deletions cut 2 bases from V and 6 bases from J, with 13 bases between. CDR3 length: 15 amino acids. CDR3 in amino acids: CASSLFSQGSGELFF. The CDR3, as DNA: TGTGCCAGCAGCTTATTCTCCCAGGGGTCCGGGGAGCTGTTTTTT. Supplemented by reference TRBV11-2 and TRBJ2-2, the full variable domain reads EAGVAQSPRYKIIEKRQSVAFWCNPISGHATLYWYQQILGQGPKLLIQFQNNGVVDDSQLPKDRFSAERLKGVDSTLKIQPAKLEDSAVYLCASSLFSQGSGELFFGEGSRLTVL.

The chain links TRBV3-1 (or the pseudogene TRBV3-2) to TRBJ2-5, with D possibly being TRBD1 (6 bases). Trimming pared 2 bases from V and 3 bases from J, leaving 10 bases between. This CDR3 is 14 amino acids long. CDR1 and CDR2 from the germline V gene are LGHDT and YNNKEL (reference sequence). The DNA of the CDR3 is TGTGCCAGCAGCCAAAGGACAGAAAAAGAGACCCAGTACTTC. Protein: CASSQRTEKETQYF.

The gene calls are TRBV7-2 and TRBJ2-7; TRBD2 might be the D (6 bases). Germline V gives CDR1 SGHTA, CDR2 FQGNSA. The CDR3 has 16 amino acids. V was cut by 0 bases and J by 3 bases, with 15 bases left in between. CDR3 residues: CASSLAGGSADYEQYF. The CDR3 DNA is TGTGCCAGCAGCTTAGCGGGGGGTAGCGCAGACTACGAGCAGTACTTC.

This clone appeared a single time. The V gene is TRBV9, the J gene TRBJ2-4; a possible D gene is TRBD1 (6 bases). V lost 3 bases to trimming and J lost 0 bases, with 16 bases between them. Germline values: CDR1 SGDLS, CDR2 YYNGEE. The CDR3 covers 17 residues. CDR3 amino acids: CASSGGQSFQAKNIQYF. The CDR3 bases are TGTGCCAGCAGCGGCGGACAGTCCTTCCAAGCCAAAAACATTCAGTACTTC.

The CDR3 is CASSKENRGYEQYF. CDR3 DNA: TGTGCCAGCAGCAAAGAGAACAGGGGCTACGAGCAGTACTTC. This sequence joins TRBV21-1 and TRBJ2-7; TRBD1, the D gene given by the table, was not confirmed from the DNA. TRBV21-1 is a recognized pseudogene. The CDR3 has 14 residues.

The chain couples TRBV6-5 to TRBJ1-3; D is unresolved. V lost 5 bases, J lost 2 bases, and 10 bases lay in between. Germline CDR1 MNHEY, CDR2 SVGAGI. The CDR3 runs 14 residues. The CDR3 DNA reads TGTGCCAGCAGTCCCCGACCCACTGGAAACACCATATATTTT. Translated, it gives CASSPRPTGNTIYF.

The chain carries TRBV6-6 and TRBJ1-2; TRBD1 is a possible D gene (6 bases). V was trimmed by 2 bases and J by 4 bases, leaving 17 bases between them. Per germline, CDR1 MNHNY and CDR2 SVGAGI (reference sequence). The CDR3 is 16 amino acids. The CDR3 DNA is TGTGCCAGCAGTTACAGTGGGGGCAGCGGGCCCTATGGCTACACCTTC. Translation gives CASSYSGGSGPYGYTF.

For the CDR3, the DNA is TGTGCCAGCAGCGTGCCAGGGACTAGCGATCGAAGCACAGATACGCAGTATTTT. Encoded protein: CASSVPGTSDRSTDTQYF. The V gene is TRBV9, the J gene TRBJ2-3, with TRBD2 identical over 10 bases. Germline V gene lookup returns CDR1 SGDLS and CDR2 YYNGEE. This CDR3 contains 18 residues. V lost 2 bases and J lost 0; bases outside the gene matches: 9.

The genes are TRBV6-2 or TRBV6-3 and TRBJ2-3, with a tentative D call TRBD2 (5 bases). V shed 6 bases and J shed 5 bases, with 9 bases lying between them. The CDR3 has 12 residues. Germline loops: CDR1 MNHEY, CDR2 SVGEGT. The CDR3 nucleotides read TGTGCCAGCAGCTGGACTGTAGATACGCAGTATTTT. It specifies CASSWTVDTQYF.

V and J are TRBV11-2 and TRBJ2-7; 7 nucleotides align to TRBD2. The ends lost 1 base at V and 3 bases at J; junction bases unmatched: 3. Germline values: CDR1 SGHAT, CDR2 FQNNGV. The length of the CDR3 is 14 residues. CDR3 in amino acids: CASSLGTGGYEQYF. CDR3 DNA: TGTGCCAGCAGCTTAGGTACGGGGGGCTACGAGCAGTACTTC.

The V gene is TRBV7-8, the J gene TRBJ1-2; 8 bases agree with TRBD1. The CDR3 contains 13 residues. CDR1 is SGHVS, CDR2 FQNEAQ, per germline. With V trimmed by 1 base and J by 6 bases, 1 base remained unmatched. The CDR3 spells CASSLGTGNGYTF. The CDR3 coding sequence is TGTGCCAGCAGCTTAGGGACAGGGAATGGCTACACCTTC.

The chain recombines TRBV9 with TRBJ1-6, with TRBD1 as a possible D gene (6 bases). CDR3 size: 15 residues. V was cut by 0 bases and J by 7 bases, with 11 bases left in between. Germline CDR1 reads SGDLS; CDR2 reads YYNGEE. The CDR3 spells CASSVGGGPNSPLHF. The CDR3 DNA sequence: TGTGCCAGCAGCGTAGGAGGGGGTCCCAATTCACCCCTCCACTTT.

The chain employs TRBV19 and TRBJ2-7, with TRBD2 as a possible D gene (5 bases). This CDR3 is 13 amino acids long. The V end lost 4 bases, the J end lost 3 bases, and 10 bases lay between the germline ends. The germline gives CDR1 LNHDA, CDR2 SQIVND (reference sequence). CDR3 region: CASSSLGSYEQYF. The CDR3 coding sequence is TGTGCCAGTAGTAGCCTAGGGAGCTACGAGCAGTACTTC.

CDR3 coding DNA: TGTGCCAGCAGCAAAAGGGGGACTAGCGCTGTTATTTTGGAGCAGTACTTC. Encoded protein: CASSKRGTSAVILEQYF. The genes are TRBV21-1 and TRBJ2-7; TRBD2 reflects the table's D call only, with no check against the DNA. TRBV21-1 is a known pseudogene. CDR3 length equals 17 residues.

In its sample, this clone was seen once. This chain uses TRBV12-3 or TRBV12-4 with TRBJ1-1; unclear D gene. Trimming removed 3 bases from V and 1 base from J, with 6 bases in between. The CDR3 covers 13 residues. CDR3 bases: TGTGCCAGCAGTTTCCGGGGGAACACTGAAGCTTTCTTT. Translated: CASSFRGNTEAFF.

The chain carries TRBV5-4 and TRBJ1-4; 8 nucleotides line up with TRBD1. CDR1 SGHNT and CDR2 YYREEE come from the germline V gene (reference sequence). CDR3 size: 18 residues. The V gene end was trimmed by 3 bases and the J gene end by 0 bases; junction bases not matched to a gene: 10. This CDR3 reads CASSSGQGRWSTNEKLFF. The CDR3 DNA follows: TGTGCCAGCAGCTCCGGACAGGGAAGATGGTCAACTAATGAAAAACTGTTTTTT.

The rearrangement joins TRBV25-1 to TRBJ2-1; the match to TRBD1 covers 11 bases. Germline V gives CDR1 MGHDK, CDR2 SYGVNS. This CDR3 has 15 amino acids. V lost 4 bases, J lost 9 bases, and 8 bases stayed unmatched. The CDR3 sequence: CASSARTGGFSEQFF. The CDR3 region has the DNA TGTGCCAGCAGTGCCAGGACAGGGGGCTTCAGTGAGCAGTTCTTC.

The gene calls are TRBV3-1 (or the pseudogene TRBV3-2) and TRBJ1-2; D possibly corresponds to TRBD1 (6 bases). Germline-derived CDR1 and CDR2 are LGHDT and YNNKEL (reference sequence). V was trimmed by 1 base and J by 3 bases, leaving 15 bases between them. This CDR3 has 16 residues. CDR3 DNA sequence: TGTGCCAGCAGCCAAGTGGGCCAGGGGTTAGACTATGGCTACACCTTC. This encodes CASSQVGQGLDYGYTF.

The chain has TRBV7-2 and TRBJ2-3; unclear D gene. This CDR3 region has 13 residues. Between the trimmed V and J ends, which lost 4 bases and 5 bases, there was a span of 10 bases. CDR1 SGHTA and CDR2 FQGNSA come from the germline V gene. The CDR3 loop is CASSSLSRDTQYF. The CDR3 DNA follows: TGTGCCAGCAGCTCCCTCTCGAGAGATACGCAGTATTTT.

The CDR3 sequence is CASSLGTLTDTQYF. Here the CDR3 DNA reads TGCGCCAGCAGCCTAGGGACACTCACAGATACGCAGTATTTT. The rearrangement links TRBV5-1 to TRBJ2-3, with D tentatively TRBD1 (6 bases). The CDR3 has 14 residues. Per the germline V gene, CDR1 is SGHRS and CDR2 is YFSETQ. Trimming cost V 4 bases and J 2 bases, with 11 bases left between them.

This clone has a single count. V usage is TRBV24-1 and J usage is TRBJ2-7; a possible D gene is TRBD1 (5 bases). The CDR3 has 15 amino acids. Germline loops: CDR1 KGHDR, CDR2 SFDVKD. The V end lost 1 base, the J end lost 2 bases, and 11 bases lay between the germline ends. This chain's CDR3 is CATSDLKGNAYEQYF. For the CDR3, the DNA is TGTGCCACCAGTGATTTAAAGGGGAATGCCTACGAGCAGTACTTC.

This clone is a singleton in its sample. This chain uses TRBV15 with TRBJ2-2; possible D gene TRBD1, 7 bases. The CDR3 has 15 residues. The V gene's germline CDR1 is LNHNV and CDR2 YYDKDF (reference sequence). With 0 bases removed from V and 4 bases from J, the gap between germline ends came to 9 bases. CDR3 sequence: CATSRDQGGTGELFF. For the CDR3, the DNA is TGTGCCACCAGCAGAGACCAGGGGGGCACCGGGGAGCTGTTTTTT.

The rearrangement links TRBV11-1 to TRBJ1-1, with unresolved D. With 1 base removed from V and 0 bases from J, the gap between germline ends came to 6 bases. Germline lookup yields CDR1 SGHAT and CDR2 FQDESV (reference sequence). This CDR3 is 14 amino acids long. The CDR3 bases are TGTGCCAGCAGCTTAGGGGATCTGAACACTGAAGCTTTCTTT. It encodes CASSLGDLNTEAFF.

The chain is built from TRBV29-1 and TRBJ2-7, with D possibly matching TRBD1 (5 bases). This CDR3 spans 12 amino acids. V was shortened by 4 bases and J by 3 bases, with 10 bases between the two germline ends. Germline V CDR1 and CDR2: SQVTM, ANQGSEA. DNA of the CDR3: TGCAGCGTTGCCTCGGACAACTACGAGCAGTACTTC. Translating gives CSVASDNYEQYF.

V and J are TRBV19 and TRBJ2-7, with TRBD2 matching 7 bases. This CDR3 contains 12 residues. Per germline, CDR1 LNHDA and CDR2 SQIVND (reference sequence). The V gene end was trimmed by 8 bases and the J gene end by 4 bases; junction bases not matched to a gene: 5. The DNA for the CDR3 is TGTGCCAGTGGACGGGGGGAGTACGAGCAGTACTTC. Residues: CASGRGEYEQYF.

This clone was observed a few times. The V and J genes are TRBV15 and TRBJ1-1; unclear D gene. The germline CDR1 and CDR2 sequences are LNHNV and YYDKDF (reference sequence). This CDR3 has 14 amino acids. Trimming shortened V by 1 base and J by 1 base, and 7 bases separated the two germline ends. CDR3 sequence: CATSRGGGNTEAFF. For the CDR3, the DNA is TGTGCCACCAGCAGAGGGGGTGGGAACACTGAAGCTTTCTTT.

The chain has TRBV10-1 and TRBJ2-7; 10 bases match TRBD1. The CDR3 runs 15 residues. The germline V gene encodes CDR1 WNHNN and CDR2 SYGVQD (reference sequence). Trimming at V came to 6 bases and at J to 7 bases, leaving 12 bases not matched to a gene. The CDR3, as DNA: TGCGCCAGCAGCGCAGTTAGGACAGGGGGAGGAGAGCAGTACTTC. Its protein is CASSAVRTGGGEQYF.

The V and J genes are TRBV6-5 and TRBJ1-2; a possible D gene is TRBD1 (5 bases). With 2 bases removed from V and 7 bases from J, the gap between germline ends came to 11 bases. The CDR3 sequence is 13 residues long. Per the germline V gene, CDR1 is MNHEY and CDR2 is SVGAGI. CDR3 coding DNA: TGTGCCAGCAGTTACGAGGGGAGGGGTGGCTACACCTTC. It specifies CASSYEGRGGYTF.